This is a list of T cell receptor beta chains from one sample in a study of blood T cells in healthy people across ages. One entry per CDR3 protein, called by TCRdb with MiXCR from the 5' RACE reads. The sample contains 1.4 million to 1.5 million distinct CDR3 sequences, approximately 38% of which appear only once. Input material: blood. Receptor source: a woman under 30 in good health. Both conserved end residues are part of each CDR3. D genes are given only for firm matches. Size tells how often a clone was seen (once, few, many) or the class of an expanded clone, and some rows leave it out.

d_call	clone_size	v_call	j_call	cdr3_aa	cdr3_nt
-	-	TRBV7-6	TRBJ2-7	CASSPRVSDEQYF	TGTGCCAGCAGCCCGCGCGTCTCTGACGAGCAGTACTTC
-	-	TRBV12-3/TRBV12-4	TRBJ2-1	CASSLGPPYNQQFF	TGTGCCAGCAGTTTAGGACCCCCCTACAATCAGCAGTTCTTC
-	-	TRBV12-3/TRBV12-4	TRBJ2-3	CASSSVRVGGRTDTQYF	TGTGCCAGCAGTTCCGTACGAGTGGGGGGACGGACAGATACGCAGTATTTT
-	few	TRBV20-1	TRBJ2-7	CSAPGETSYEQYF	TGCAGTGCCCCCGGGGAAACCTCCTACGAGCAGTACTTC
TRBD2	-	TRBV10-3	TRBJ2-7	CAISQGIAGGLYNEQYF	TGTGCCATCAGTCAGGGGATAGCGGGAGGCCTATACAATGAGCAGTACTTC
TRBD1	-	TRBV5-1	TRBJ2-7	CASSLDGGTGHEQYF	TGCGCCAGCAGCTTGGATGGGGGGACAGGGCACGAGCAGTACTTC
TRBD1	-	TRBV20-1	TRBJ1-5	CSVIDRGYSNQPQHF	TGCAGTGTAATAGACAGGGGGTATAGCAATCAGCCCCAGCATTTT
TRBD1	-	TRBV6-5	TRBJ2-1	CASSYYRTGGTYNEQYF	TGTGCCAGCAGTTACTATCGGACAGGGGGAACCTACAATGAGCAGTACTTT
TRBD1	-	TRBV7-9	TRBJ1-2	CANSQGTGIGYGYTF	TGTGCCAACAGCCAGGGGACAGGGATCGGCTATGGCTACACCTTC
-	few	TRBV29-1	TRBJ2-3	CSVLTRGAFPKPPDTQYF	TGCAGCGTCCTGACTCGGGGGGCTTTCCCTAAACCGCCAGATACGCAGTATTTT
-	-	TRBV12-3/TRBV12-4	TRBJ1-2	CASSKNREGTNYGYTF	TGTGCCAGCAGCAAAAACAGGGAAGGGACTAACTATGGCTACACCTTC
TRBD1	-	TRBV5-1	TRBJ2-5	CASSTVQGREQYF	TGCGCCAGCAGTACCGTACAGGGGAGAGAGCAGTACTTC
-	-	TRBV10-3	TRBJ2-1	CAISAPGEETQFF	TGTGCCATCAGTGCCCCAGGGGAAGAGACCCAGTTCTTC
-	-	TRBV25-1	TRBJ2-5	CASSDQTPAAYF	TGTGCCAGCAGTGACCAGACTCCCGCGGCGTACTTC
TRBD2	few	TRBV5-1	TRBJ2-6	CASSLIAGGSSGANVLTF	TGCGCCAGCAGCTTAATAGCGGGGGGGTCCTCTGGGGCCAACGTCCTGACTTTC
TRBD1	-	TRBV11-2	TRBJ1-1	CASSPWFKPGGENTEAFF	TGTGCCAGCAGCCCCTGGTTTAAACCAGGGGGCGAAAACACTGAAGCTTTCTTT
-	-	TRBV24-1	TRBJ1-5	CATSAGAGVGNQPQHF	TGTGCCACCAGTGCCGGAGCGGGGGTAGGCAATCAGCCCCAGCATTTT
-	-	TRBV7-9	TRBJ2-5	CASSSPRGRETQYF	TGTGCCAGCAGCTCTCCCAGGGGTAGGGAGACCCAGTACTTC
TRBD2	-	TRBV20-1	TRBJ2-1	CSASSPGLAVTKQFF	TGCAGTGCTAGTTCCCCGGGACTAGCGGTAACTAAGCAGTTCTTC
-	-	TRBV7-9	TRBJ2-3	CASSFVTDTQYF	TGTGCCAGCAGCTTTGTCACAGATACGCAGTATTTT
-	-	TRBV10-3	TRBJ2-7	CAISDGMVEQYF	TGTGCCATCAGTGATGGGATGGTCGAGCAGTACTTC
TRBD1	-	TRBV5-6	TRBJ1-2	CASSGGTVGYGYTF	TGTGCCAGCAGCGGCGGGACAGTAGGATATGGCTACACCTTC
TRBD1	few	TRBV2	TRBJ2-1	CASSTQGGAYNEQFF	TGTGCCAGCAGCACACAGGGGGGTGCCTACAATGAGCAGTTCTTC
-	many	TRBV29-1	TRBJ2-1	CSVVPPAASYNEQFF	TGCAGCGTTGTCCCCCCCGCAGCCTCCTACAATGAGCAGTTCTTC
-	-	TRBV20-1	TRBJ2-7	CSARAGLTYEQYF	TGCAGTGCTAGGGCGGGGCTCACCTACGAGCAGTACTTC
-	-	TRBV11-3	TRBJ2-3	CASSPQGATSTDTQYF	TGTGCCAGCAGCCCTCAGGGTGCGACTAGCACAGATACGCAGTATTTT
-	-	TRBV28	TRBJ2-1	CASTLSWNEQFF	TGTGCCAGCACCCTCTCGTGGAATGAGCAGTTCTTC
TRBD2	-	TRBV6-5	TRBJ2-1	CASSNLGGGYNEQFF	TGTGCCAGCAGTAACTTGGGGGGGGGTTACAATGAGCAGTTCTTC
-	-	TRBV6-1	TRBJ1-2	CASPNGRGAGYGYTF	TGTGCCAGCCCTAACGGGCGGGGGGCAGGCTATGGCTACACCTTC
TRBD2	-	TRBV10-1	TRBJ2-3	CASSRGTSGRGNLADTQYF	TGCGCCAGCAGCCGCGGGACTAGCGGGAGGGGAAACCTCGCCGATACGCAGTATTTT
-	-	TRBV12-3/TRBV12-4	TRBJ1-6	CASSLRDGDQSHNSPLHF	TGTGCCAGCAGTTTGAGGGACGGAGACCAGAGCCATAATTCACCCCTCCACTTT
TRBD1	-	TRBV13	TRBJ2-7	CASGQGAYPYEQYF	TGTGCCAGTGGACAGGGGGCCTACCCCTACGAGCAGTACTTC
-	few	TRBV20-1	TRBJ2-3	CSARPRPDTQYF	TGCAGTGCTAGACCTAGACCAGATACGCAGTATTTT
-	-	TRBV7-2	TRBJ2-5	CASSPGGRPQETQYF	TGTGCCAGCAGCCCCGGGGGGCGGCCTCAAGAGACCCAGTACTTC